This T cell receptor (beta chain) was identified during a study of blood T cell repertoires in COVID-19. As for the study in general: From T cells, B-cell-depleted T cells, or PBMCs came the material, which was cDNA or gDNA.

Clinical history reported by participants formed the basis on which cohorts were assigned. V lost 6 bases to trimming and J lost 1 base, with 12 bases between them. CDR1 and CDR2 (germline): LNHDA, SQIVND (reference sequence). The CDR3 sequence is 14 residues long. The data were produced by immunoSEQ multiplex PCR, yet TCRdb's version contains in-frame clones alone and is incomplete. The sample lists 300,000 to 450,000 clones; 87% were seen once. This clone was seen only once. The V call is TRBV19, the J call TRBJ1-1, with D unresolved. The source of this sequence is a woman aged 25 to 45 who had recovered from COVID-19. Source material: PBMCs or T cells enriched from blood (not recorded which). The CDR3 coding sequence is TGTGCCAGTAGCCCCGGACTGAGGAACACTGAAGCTTTCTTT. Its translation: CASSPGLRNTEAFF. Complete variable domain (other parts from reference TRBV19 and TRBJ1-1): DGGITQSPKYLFRKEGQNVTLSCEQNLNHDAMYWYRQDPGQGLRLIYYSQIVNDFQKGDIAEGYSVSREKKESFPLTVTSAQKNPTAFYLCASSPGLRNTEAFFGQGTRLTVV.